This T cell receptor (beta chain) emerged from a study of shared clonotypes between healthy human individuals. Naive CD8 cells were CD45RO-negative, positively selected for CCR7, excluding terminally differentiated effector memory CD45RA+ cells. TCRdb's table, derived via immunoSEQ multiplex PCR, lists solely in-frame clones and lacks some. The sample has around 600,000 clones, roughly 98% seen once. Sample: naive CD8+ T cells sorted from blood. The sequence was collected from a man aged 25 to 45 in good health.

The CDR3 DNA is TGTGCCAGCAGCTTAGCCGTATCCCCAGGGTCGAACACCGGGGAGCTGTTTTTT. It specifies CASSLAVSPGSNTGELFF. V gene TRBV7-9 combines with J gene TRBJ2-2; tentatively, D is TRBD1 (5 bases). Germline V CDR1 and CDR2: SEHNR, FQNEAQ (reference sequence). The CDR3 covers 18 residues. V lost 0 bases and J 0 bases, leaving 14 bases between the germline ends.